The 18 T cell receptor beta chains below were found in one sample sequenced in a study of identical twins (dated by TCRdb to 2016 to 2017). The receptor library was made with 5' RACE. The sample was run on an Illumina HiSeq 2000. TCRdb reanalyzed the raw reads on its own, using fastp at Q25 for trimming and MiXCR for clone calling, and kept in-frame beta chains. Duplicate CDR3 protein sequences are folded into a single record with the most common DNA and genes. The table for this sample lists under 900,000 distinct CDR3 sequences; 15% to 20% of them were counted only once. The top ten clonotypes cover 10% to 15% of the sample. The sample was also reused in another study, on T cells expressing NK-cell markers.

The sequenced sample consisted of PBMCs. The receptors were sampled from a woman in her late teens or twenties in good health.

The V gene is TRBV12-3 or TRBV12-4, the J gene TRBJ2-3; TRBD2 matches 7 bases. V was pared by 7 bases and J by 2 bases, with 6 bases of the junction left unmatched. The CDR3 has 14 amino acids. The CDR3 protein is CASINGGSTDTQYF. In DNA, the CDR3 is TGTGCCAGCATCAACGGGGGGTCCACAGATACGCAGTATTTT.

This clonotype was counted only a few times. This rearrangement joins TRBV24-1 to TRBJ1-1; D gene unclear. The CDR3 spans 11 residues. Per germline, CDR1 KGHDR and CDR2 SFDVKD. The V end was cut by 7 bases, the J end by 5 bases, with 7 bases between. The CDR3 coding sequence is TGTGCCACCAGGGCCAAGACTGAAGCTTTCTTT. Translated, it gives CATRAKTEAFF.

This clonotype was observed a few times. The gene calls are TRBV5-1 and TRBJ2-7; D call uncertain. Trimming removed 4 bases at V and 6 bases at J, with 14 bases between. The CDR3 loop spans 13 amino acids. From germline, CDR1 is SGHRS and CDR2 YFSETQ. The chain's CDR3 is CASSQTPPTEQYF. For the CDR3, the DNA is TGCGCCAGCAGCCAAACACCCCCGACCGAGCAGTACTTC.

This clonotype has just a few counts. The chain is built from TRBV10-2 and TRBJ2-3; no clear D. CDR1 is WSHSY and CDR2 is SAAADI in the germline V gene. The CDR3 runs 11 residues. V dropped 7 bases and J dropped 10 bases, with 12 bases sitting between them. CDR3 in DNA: TGCGCCAGCACCGAGCGCGAGGCGCAGTATTTT. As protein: CASTEREAQYF.

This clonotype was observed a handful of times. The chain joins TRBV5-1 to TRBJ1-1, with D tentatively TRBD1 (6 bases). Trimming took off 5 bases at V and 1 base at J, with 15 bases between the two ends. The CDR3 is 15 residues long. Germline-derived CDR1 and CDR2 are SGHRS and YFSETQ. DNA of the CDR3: TGCGCCAGCAGATCACAGGGTGTAGGGAACACTGAAGCTTTCTTT. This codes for CASRSQGVGNTEAFF. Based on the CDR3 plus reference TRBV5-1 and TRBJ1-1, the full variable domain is KAGVTQTPRYLIKTRGQQVTLSCSPISGHRSVSWYQQTPGQGLQFLFEYFSETQRNKGNFPGRFSGRQFSNSRSEMNVSTLELGDSALYLCASRSQGVGNTEAFFGQGTRLTVV.

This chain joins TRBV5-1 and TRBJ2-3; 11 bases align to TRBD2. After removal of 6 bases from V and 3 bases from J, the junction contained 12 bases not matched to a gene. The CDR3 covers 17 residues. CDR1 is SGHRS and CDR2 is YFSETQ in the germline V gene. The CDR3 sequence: CASKSQMGTSGTDTQYF. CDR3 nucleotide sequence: TGCGCCAGCAAAAGTCAGATGGGGACTAGCGGTACAGATACGCAGTATTTT.

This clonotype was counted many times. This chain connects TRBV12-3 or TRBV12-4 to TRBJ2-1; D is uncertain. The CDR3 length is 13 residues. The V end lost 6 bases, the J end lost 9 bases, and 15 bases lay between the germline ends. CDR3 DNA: TGTGCCAGCAGAGGCGAATGGGCGTTTGAGCAGTTCTTC. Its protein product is CASRGEWAFEQFF.

The CDR3 spells CASSYSTLAVKETQYF. CDR3 DNA sequence: TGTGCCAGCAGTTACTCGACCCTAGCGGTTAAAGAGACCCAGTACTTC. J is TRBJ2-5 and V is TRBV6-5; 7 bases are shared with TRBD2. The CDR3 sequence is 16 residues long. CDR1 and CDR2 (germline): MNHEY, SVGAGI. The V and J ends lost 0 bases and 3 bases, in that order; junction bases with no gene match: 7.

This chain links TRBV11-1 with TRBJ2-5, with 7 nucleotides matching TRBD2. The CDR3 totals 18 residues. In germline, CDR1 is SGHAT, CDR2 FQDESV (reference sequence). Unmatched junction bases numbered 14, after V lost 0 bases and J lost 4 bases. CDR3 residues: CASSLAPRALRGSETQYF. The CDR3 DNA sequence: TGTGCCAGCAGCTTAGCTCCCCGTGCCCTGCGGGGGTCAGAGACCCAGTACTTC. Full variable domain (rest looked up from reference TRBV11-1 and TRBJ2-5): EAEVAQSPRYKITEKSQAVAFWCDPISGHATLYWYRQILGQGPELLVQFQDESVVDDSQLPKDRFSAERLKGVDSTLKIQPAELGDSAMYLCASSLAPRALRGSETQYFGPGTRLLVL.

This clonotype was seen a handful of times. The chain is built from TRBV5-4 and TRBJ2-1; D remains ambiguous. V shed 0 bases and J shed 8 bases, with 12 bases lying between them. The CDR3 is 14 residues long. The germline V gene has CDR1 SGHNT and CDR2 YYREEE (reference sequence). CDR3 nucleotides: TGTGCCAGCAGCTTGGAGGGCGCGAGAGATGAGCAGTTCTTC. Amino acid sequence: CASSLEGARDEQFF.

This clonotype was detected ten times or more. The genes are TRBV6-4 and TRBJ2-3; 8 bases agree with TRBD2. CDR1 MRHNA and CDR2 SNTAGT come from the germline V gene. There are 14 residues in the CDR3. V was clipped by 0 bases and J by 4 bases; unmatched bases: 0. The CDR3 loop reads CASSDSSGADTQYF. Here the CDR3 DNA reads TGTGCCAGCAGTGACTCTAGCGGGGCAGATACGCAGTATTTT.

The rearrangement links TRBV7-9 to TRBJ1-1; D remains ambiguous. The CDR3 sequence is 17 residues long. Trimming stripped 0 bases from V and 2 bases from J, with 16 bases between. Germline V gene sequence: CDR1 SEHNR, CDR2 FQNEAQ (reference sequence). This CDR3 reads CASSLARITAGNTEAFF. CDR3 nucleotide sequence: TGTGCCAGCAGCTTAGCGAGGATTACGGCAGGAAACACTGAAGCTTTCTTT.

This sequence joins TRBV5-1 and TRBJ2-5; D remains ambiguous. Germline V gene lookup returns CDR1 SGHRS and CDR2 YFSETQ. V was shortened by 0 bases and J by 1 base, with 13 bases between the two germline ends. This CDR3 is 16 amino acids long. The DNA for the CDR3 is TGCGCCAGCAGCTTGGCCGCACTACCTCTCCAAGAGACCCAGTACTTC. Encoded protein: CASSLAALPLQETQYF.

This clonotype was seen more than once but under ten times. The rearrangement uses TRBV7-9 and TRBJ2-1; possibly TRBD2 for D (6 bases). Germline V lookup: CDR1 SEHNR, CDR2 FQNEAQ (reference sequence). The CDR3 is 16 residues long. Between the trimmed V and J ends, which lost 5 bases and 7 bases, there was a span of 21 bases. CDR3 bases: TGTGCCAGCAGCCCTCGGGGCGGGGCCGGGGTAAATGAGCAGTTCTTC. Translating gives CASSPRGGAGVNEQFF.

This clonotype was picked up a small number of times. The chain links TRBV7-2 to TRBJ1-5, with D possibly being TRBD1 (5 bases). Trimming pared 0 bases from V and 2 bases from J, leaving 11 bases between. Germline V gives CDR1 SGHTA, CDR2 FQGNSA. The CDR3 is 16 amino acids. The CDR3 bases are TGTGCCAGCAGCTTAGCGAACAGGACCCGCAATCAGCCCCAGCATTTT. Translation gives CASSLANRTRNQPQHF.

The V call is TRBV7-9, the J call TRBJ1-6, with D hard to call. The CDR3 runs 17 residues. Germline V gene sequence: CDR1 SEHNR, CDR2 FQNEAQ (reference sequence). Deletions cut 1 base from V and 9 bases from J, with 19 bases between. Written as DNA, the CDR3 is TGTGCCAGCAGCTTAGAATTGGCCAGCTCTCGGGGTTCACCCCTCCACTTT. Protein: CASSLELASSRGSPLHF.

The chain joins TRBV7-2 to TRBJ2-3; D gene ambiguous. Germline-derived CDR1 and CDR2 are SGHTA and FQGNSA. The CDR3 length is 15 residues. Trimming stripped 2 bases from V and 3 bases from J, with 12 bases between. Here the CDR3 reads CASSLIETATDTQYF. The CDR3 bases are TGTGCCAGCAGCTTAATCGAGACCGCGACAGATACGCAGTATTTT.

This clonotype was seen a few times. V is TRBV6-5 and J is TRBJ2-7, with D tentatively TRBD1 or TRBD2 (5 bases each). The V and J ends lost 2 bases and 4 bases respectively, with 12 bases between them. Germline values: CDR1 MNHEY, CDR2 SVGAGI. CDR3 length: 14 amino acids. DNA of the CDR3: TGTGCCAGCAGTTACCGGGACGGCCCTTACGAGCAGTACTTC. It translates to CASSYRDGPYEQYF.